The 15 T cell receptor beta chains below come from one sample, sequenced in a study of T cell responses to AZD1222 COVID-19 vaccine. Produced via immunoSEQ multiplex PCR; TCRdb's table is partial and in-frame only. The repertoire holds about 140,000 clones, with 75% to 95% as singletons. Specimen: peripheral blood, collected on day 0 of AZD1222 vaccination. The receptors shown here come from an adult in good health.

This chain connects TRBV6-5 to TRBJ2-2, with D tentatively TRBD2 (6 bases). CDR3 size: 13 residues. Germline CDR1 and CDR2: MNHEY and SVGAGI. Deletions cut 6 bases from V and 6 bases from J, with 11 bases between. The CDR3 here is CASRTTSPGELFF. CDR3 nucleotides: TGTGCCAGCAGAACGACTAGTCCCGGGGAGCTGTTTTTT.

CDR3 protein: CASSYAWGETQYF. As DNA, the CDR3 is TGTGCCAGCAGTTACGCTTGGGGGGAGACCCAGTACTTC. The chain joins TRBV6-5 to TRBJ2-5; TRBD1 or TRBD2 may be the D gene (5 bases each). Trimming took 2 bases from V and 5 from J, leaving 9 bases between them. The germline V gene has CDR1 MNHEY and CDR2 SVGAGI. The CDR3 is made up of 13 amino acids.

The chain uses TRBV11-2 and TRBJ2-2; 7 bases line up with TRBD1. The V and J ends lost 5 bases and 0 bases, in that order; junction bases with no gene match: 6. The V gene's germline CDR1 is SGHAT and CDR2 FQNNGV. This CDR3 is built from 16 residues. The CDR3 DNA follows: TGTGCCAGCAGCGGGTCCAGGGGGTCGAACACCGGGGAGCTGTTTTTT. This translates into CASSGSRGSNTGELFF.

This chain uses TRBV19 with TRBJ2-1; the D is unclear. V was clipped by 3 bases and J by 6 bases, with 6 bases between them. The CDR3 sequence is 12 residues long. Germline CDR1 is LNHDA and CDR2 is SQIVND (reference sequence). CDR3 DNA sequence: TGTGCCAGTAGTATCCAACCCAATGAGCAGTTCTTC. Its translation: CASSIQPNEQFF. The whole variable domain, filled in from reference TRBV19 and TRBJ2-1, reads DGGITQSPKYLFRKEGQNVTLSCEQNLNHDAMYWYRQDPGQGLRLIYYSQIVNDFQKGDIAEGYSVSREKKESFPLTVTSAQKNPTAFYLCASSIQPNEQFFGPGTRLTVL.

The chain is built from TRBV11-2 and TRBJ1-3; D not certain. Germline V gene sequence: CDR1 SGHAT, CDR2 FQNNGV. The CDR3 extends over 15 amino acids. V shed 1 base and J shed 0 bases, with 7 bases lying between them. The CDR3 DNA is TGTGCCAGCAGCTTAGGGGCAGGCTCTGGAAACACCATATATTTT. Translation: CASSLGAGSGNTIYF.

The chain couples TRBV6-2 or TRBV6-3 to TRBJ2-1; D is tentatively TRBD1 or TRBD2 (5 bases each). The V end lost 0 bases, the J end lost 10 bases, and 16 bases lay between the germline ends. Germline-derived CDR1 and CDR2 are MNHEY and SVGEGT. The CDR3 totals 15 residues. DNA of the CDR3: TGTGCCAGCAGTTACTCGGTACTAGTGAGGGGCGAGCAGTTCTTC. Protein sequence: CASSYSVLVRGEQFF.

This clone was counted once. CDR3 DNA sequence: TGCGCCAGCAGCACGCTCTTGGGCTCTGGAAACACCATATATTTT. Residues: CASSTLLGSGNTIYF. This chain connects TRBV5-1 to TRBJ1-3; D is unresolved. The CDR3 totals 15 residues. V dropped 4 bases and J dropped 0 bases, with 11 bases sitting between them. CDR1 and CDR2 from the germline V gene are SGHRS and YFSETQ.

This chain links TRBV7-3 with TRBJ2-2; tentative D call: TRBD2 (6 bases). CDR1 and CDR2 from the germline V gene are SGHTA and FQGTGA. V was cut by 6 bases and J by 1 base, with 18 bases left in between. There are 17 residues in the CDR3. The CDR3 spells CASSPSQRAGNTGELFF. The CDR3 DNA sequence: TGTGCCAGCAGTCCATCCCAGCGAGCGGGGAACACCGGGGAGCTGTTTTTT.

The V call is TRBV5-6, the J call TRBJ1-1; the D is unclear. The length of the CDR3 is 13 residues. Trimming removed 0 bases from V and 1 base from J, with 4 bases in between. The germline gives CDR1 SGHDT, CDR2 YYEEEE. The CDR3 sequence is CASSLAGNTEAFF. DNA for the CDR3: TGTGCCAGCAGCTTGGCGGGGAACACTGAAGCTTTCTTT.

This clone showed up just once. V is TRBV11-3 and J is TRBJ1-1, with D tentatively TRBD1 (6 bases). Per the germline V gene, CDR1 is SGHNT and CDR2 is YENEEA. This CDR3 is 14 amino acids long. V lost 5 bases, J lost 6 bases, and 16 bases lay in between. CDR3 residues: CASSPSPGAAEAFF. CDR3 nucleotide sequence: TGTGCCAGCAGCCCCTCCCCGGGGGCTGCTGAAGCTTTCTTT.

The J gene is TRBJ2-6, the V gene TRBV4-2; the D is unclear. The CDR3 has 17 residues. Trimming left V 1 base short and J 0 bases short, with 10 bases between. The germline CDR1 and CDR2 sequences are LGHNA and YNFKEQ. This CDR3 reads CASSQGRGPSGANVLTF. CDR3 DNA: TGTGCCAGCAGCCAAGGTCGCGGACCCTCTGGGGCCAACGTCCTGACTTTC.

This chain uses TRBV6-2 or TRBV6-3 with TRBJ1-1; possible D gene TRBD1, 6 bases. The length of the CDR3 is 13 residues. Trimming stripped 6 bases from V and 4 bases from J, with 12 bases between. Germline V gene sequence: CDR1 MNHEY, CDR2 SVGEGT. The CDR3 nucleotides are TGTGCCAGCAGCCCAATCAGGGGCACTGAAGCTTTCTTT. This translates into CASSPIRGTEAFF.

This chain links TRBV5-1 with TRBJ1-4; 8 bases map to TRBD1. The CDR3 is 14 residues long. Unmatched junction bases numbered 5, after V lost 3 bases and J lost 7 bases. The germline V gene encodes CDR1 SGHRS and CDR2 YFSETQ. The CDR3 loop is CASSSGQAVEKLFF. The CDR3 nucleotides are TGCGCCAGCAGCTCGGGACAGGCGGTTGAAAAACTGTTTTTT.

The chain employs TRBV19 and TRBJ1-1, with D perhaps TRBD1 (6 bases). The CDR3 runs 14 residues. V was clipped by 11 bases and J by 5 bases, with 21 bases between them. Per the germline V gene, CDR1 is LNHDA and CDR2 is SQIVND (reference sequence). In nucleotides, the CDR3 is TGTGCCTCCGACGCGGGGGGGCTGGGGACTGAAGCTTTCTTT. This codes for CASDAGGLGTEAFF.

The chain recombines TRBV12-3 or TRBV12-4 with TRBJ1-1; no clear D gene. The V gene lost 4 bases and the J gene lost 6 bases, with 6 bases spanning the gap. This CDR3 contains 11 residues. This chain's CDR3 is CASSYVPEAFF. The CDR3 bases are TGTGCCAGCAGTTATGTCCCTGAAGCTTTCTTT.